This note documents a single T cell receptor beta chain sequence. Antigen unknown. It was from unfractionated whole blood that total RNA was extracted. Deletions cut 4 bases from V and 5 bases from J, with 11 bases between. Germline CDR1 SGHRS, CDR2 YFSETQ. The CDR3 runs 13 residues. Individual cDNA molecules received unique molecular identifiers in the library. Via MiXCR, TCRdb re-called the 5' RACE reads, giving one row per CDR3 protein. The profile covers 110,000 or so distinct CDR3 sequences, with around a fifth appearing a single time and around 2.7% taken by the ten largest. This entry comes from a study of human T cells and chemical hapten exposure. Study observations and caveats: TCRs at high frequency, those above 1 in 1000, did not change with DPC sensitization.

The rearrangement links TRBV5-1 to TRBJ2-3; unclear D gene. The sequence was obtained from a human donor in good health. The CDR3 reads CASSPTDQDTQYF. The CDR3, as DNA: TGCGCCAGCAGCCCGACGGATCAAGATACGCAGTATTTT.